This T cell receptor (beta chain) was sequenced for a study of T cells after yellow fever vaccination. 5'RACE template switching produced TCR cDNA carrying a universal primer site and UMIs. TCRdb re-called the 5' RACE reads with MiXCR, one entry per CDR3 protein. The table records 250,000 or so distinct CDR3 sequences, less than 8.5% of them present only once. The CDR3 is 12 residues long. The V gene's germline CDR1 is SGHRS and CDR2 YFSETQ. V dropped 4 bases and J dropped 6 bases, with 11 bases sitting between them. General study points: It was the secondary response that reached its peak faster, day 5 versus 15, but it was weaker. Booster samples showed a return of most primary-vaccination clones (about 97% CD4, roughly 85% CD8). Only a minor proportion of clonotypes was detected across both CD4 and CD8 compartments.

Details on this clonotype: The antigen remains undetermined.

The TCR originated in a man in his thirties or forties who received the YFV17D yellow fever vaccine. This chain links TRBV5-1 with TRBJ2-7; D gene unclear. Here the sequenced sample was CD4+ T cells sorted from PBMCs, taken 15 days after the yellow fever booster vaccination. CDR3 protein: CASSGIPGEQYF. In DNA form, the CDR3 reads TGCGCCAGCAGCGGAATCCCCGGCGAGCAGTACTTC.